This section outlines one TCR beta chain sequence together with its context. The data derive from a study of blood T cell repertoires in COVID-19. Study-level background: COVID-19 samples, acute and convalescent, were from the United States, Italy and Spain. The analysed material was cDNA or gDNA that came from T cells, B-cell-depleted T cells, or PBMCs.

In the original workflow: Reference gene primer amplification gave estimated nucleated cell counts. TCRdb keeps only in-frame clones here, not all; method: immunoSEQ multiplex PCR. The DNA was the basis for D and trimming; V, J and clone size are from that table. Counted here are approximately 68,000 clones, 82% occurring once; the ten biggest clones make up 18%. Trimming took off 3 bases at V and 0 bases at J, with 9 bases between the two ends. In germline, CDR1 is SGDLS, CDR2 YYNGEE. CDR3 length equals 15 residues. The chain carries TRBV9 and TRBJ1-4; D is ambiguous. This clonotype originated in a human donor in a cohort sampled during active COVID-19. Sequenced material: peripheral blood. This CDR3 is CASSASGTTNEKLFF. The CDR3 nucleotides are TGTGCCAGCAGCGCCTCGGGGACAACTAATGAAAAACTGTTTTTT.